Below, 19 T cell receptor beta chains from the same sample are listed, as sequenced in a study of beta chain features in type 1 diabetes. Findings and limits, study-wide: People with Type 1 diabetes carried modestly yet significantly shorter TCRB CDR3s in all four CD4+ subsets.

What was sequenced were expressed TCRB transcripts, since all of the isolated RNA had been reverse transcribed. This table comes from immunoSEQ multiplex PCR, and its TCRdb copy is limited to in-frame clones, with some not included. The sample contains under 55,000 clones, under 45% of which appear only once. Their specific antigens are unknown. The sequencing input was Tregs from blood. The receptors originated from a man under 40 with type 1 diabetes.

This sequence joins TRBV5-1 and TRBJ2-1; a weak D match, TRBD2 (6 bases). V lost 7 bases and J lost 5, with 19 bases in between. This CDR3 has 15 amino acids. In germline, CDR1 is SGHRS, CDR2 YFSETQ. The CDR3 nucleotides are TGCGCCAGCCAGACGGATCCCGCGGGGAACAATGAGCAGTTCTTC. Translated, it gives CASQTDPAGNNEQFF.

The CDR3 protein is CASGQLDTEAFF. Written as DNA, the CDR3 is TGTGCCAGCGGTCAGTTGGACACTGAAGCTTTCTTT. The chain recombines TRBV6-6 with TRBJ1-1; unclear D gene. The CDR3 spans 12 residues. V lost 8 bases, J lost 3 bases, and 10 bases lay in between. The V gene's germline CDR1 is MNHNY and CDR2 SVGAGI (reference sequence).

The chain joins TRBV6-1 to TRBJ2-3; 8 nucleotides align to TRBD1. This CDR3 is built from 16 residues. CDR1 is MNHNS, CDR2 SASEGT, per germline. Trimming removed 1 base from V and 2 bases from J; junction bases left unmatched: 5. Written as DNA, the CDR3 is TGTGCCAGCAGTGAAGTAAACAGGGGGAACACAGATACGCAGTATTTT. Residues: CASSEVNRGNTDTQYF.

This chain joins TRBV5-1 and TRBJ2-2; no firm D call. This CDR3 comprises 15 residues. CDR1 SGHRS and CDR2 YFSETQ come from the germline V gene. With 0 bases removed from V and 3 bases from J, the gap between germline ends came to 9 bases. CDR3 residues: CASSLAQYHTGELFF. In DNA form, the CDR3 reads TGCGCCAGCAGCTTGGCACAGTACCACACCGGGGAGCTGTTTTTT.

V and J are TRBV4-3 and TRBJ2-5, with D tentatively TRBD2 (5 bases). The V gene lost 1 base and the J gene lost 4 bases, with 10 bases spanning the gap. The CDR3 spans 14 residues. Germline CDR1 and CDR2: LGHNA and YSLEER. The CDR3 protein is CASSQGRGRETQYF. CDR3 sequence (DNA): TGCGCCAGCAGCCAAGGAAGAGGGCGAGAGACCCAGTACTTC.

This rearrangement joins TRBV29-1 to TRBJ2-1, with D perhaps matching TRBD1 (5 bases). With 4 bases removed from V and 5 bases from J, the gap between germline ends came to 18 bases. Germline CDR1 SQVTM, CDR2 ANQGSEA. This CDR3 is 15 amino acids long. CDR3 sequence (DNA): TGCAGCGTTGGGAAGTGGAGCAGGGCCCACAATGAGCAGTTCTTC. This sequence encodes CSVGKWSRAHNEQFF.

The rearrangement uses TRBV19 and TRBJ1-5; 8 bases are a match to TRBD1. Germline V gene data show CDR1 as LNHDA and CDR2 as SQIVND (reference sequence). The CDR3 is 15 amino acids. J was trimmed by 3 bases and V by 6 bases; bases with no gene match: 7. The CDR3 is CASSRGTGSNQPQHF. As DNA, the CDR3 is TGTGCCAGTAGCCGAGGGACAGGTTCCAATCAGCCCCAGCATTTT.

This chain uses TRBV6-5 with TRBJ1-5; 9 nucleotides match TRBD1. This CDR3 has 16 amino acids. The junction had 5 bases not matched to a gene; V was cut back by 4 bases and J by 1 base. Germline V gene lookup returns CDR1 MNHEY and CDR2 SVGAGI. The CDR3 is CASSSLQGASNQPQHF. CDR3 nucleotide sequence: TGTGCCAGCAGTTCCCTACAGGGGGCAAGCAATCAGCCCCAGCATTTT.

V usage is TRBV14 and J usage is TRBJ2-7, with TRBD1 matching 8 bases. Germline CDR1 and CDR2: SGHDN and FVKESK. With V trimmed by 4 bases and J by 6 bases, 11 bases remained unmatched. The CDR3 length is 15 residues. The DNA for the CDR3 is TGTGCCAGCAGCCTCCGGGACAGGTTATCTTCCGAGCAGTACTTC. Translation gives CASSLRDRLSSEQYF.

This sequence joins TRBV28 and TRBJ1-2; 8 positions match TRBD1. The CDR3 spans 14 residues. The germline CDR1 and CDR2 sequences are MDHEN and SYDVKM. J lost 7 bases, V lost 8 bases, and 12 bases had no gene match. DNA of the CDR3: TGTGCCAGCGGGGGGGGCAGGGGGCGCGGTGGCTACACCTTC. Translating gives CASGGGRGRGGYTF.

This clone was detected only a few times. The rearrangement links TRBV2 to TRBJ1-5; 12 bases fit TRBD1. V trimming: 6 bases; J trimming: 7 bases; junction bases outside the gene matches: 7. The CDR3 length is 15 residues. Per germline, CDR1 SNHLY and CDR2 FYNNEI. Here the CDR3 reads CASRTGTGGGQPQHF. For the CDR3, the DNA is TGTGCCAGCAGAACCGGGACAGGGGGCGGGCAGCCCCAGCATTTT.

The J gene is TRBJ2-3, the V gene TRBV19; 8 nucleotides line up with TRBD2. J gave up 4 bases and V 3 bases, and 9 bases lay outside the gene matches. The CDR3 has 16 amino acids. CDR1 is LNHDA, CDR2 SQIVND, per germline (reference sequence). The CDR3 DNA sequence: TGTGCCAGTAGTATGCTCGCGGGAGCGGGAGCAGATACGCAGTATTTT. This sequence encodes CASSMLAGAGADTQYF.

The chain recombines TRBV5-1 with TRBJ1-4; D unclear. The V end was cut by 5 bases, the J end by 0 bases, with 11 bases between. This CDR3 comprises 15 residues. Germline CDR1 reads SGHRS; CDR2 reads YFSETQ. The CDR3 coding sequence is TGCGCCAGCAGTCAGGCGACTACAACTAATGAAAAACTGTTTTTT. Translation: CASSQATTTNEKLFF.

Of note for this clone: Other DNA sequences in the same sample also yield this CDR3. The DNA for the CDR3 is TGTGCCAGCAGCTTAAGCGGGTCTTCCTACAATGAGCAGTTCTTC. As protein: CASSLSGSSYNEQFF. The V and J genes are TRBV7-3 and TRBJ2-1; D is possibly TRBD2 (5 bases). CDR1 is SGHTA and CDR2 is FQGTGA in the germline V gene. This CDR3 is built from 15 residues. V lost 1 base, J lost 1 base, and 8 bases lay in between.

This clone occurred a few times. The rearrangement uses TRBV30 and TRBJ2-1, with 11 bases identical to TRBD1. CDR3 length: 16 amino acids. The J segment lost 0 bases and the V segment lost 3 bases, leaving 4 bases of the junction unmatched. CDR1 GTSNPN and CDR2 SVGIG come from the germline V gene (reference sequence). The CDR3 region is CAWRAGQGDSYNEQFF. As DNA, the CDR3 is TGTGCCTGGAGAGCGGGACAGGGGGACTCCTACAATGAGCAGTTCTTC.

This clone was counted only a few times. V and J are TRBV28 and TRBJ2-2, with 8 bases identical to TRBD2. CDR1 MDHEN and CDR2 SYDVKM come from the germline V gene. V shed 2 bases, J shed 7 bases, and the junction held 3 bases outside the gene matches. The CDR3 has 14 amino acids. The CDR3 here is CASSLNAGGGELFF. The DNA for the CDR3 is TGTGCCAGCAGTTTAAACGCGGGAGGCGGGGAGCTGTTTTTT. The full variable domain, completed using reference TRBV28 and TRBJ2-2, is DVKVTQSSRYLVKRTGEKVFLECVQDMDHENMFWYRQDPGLGLRLIYFSYDVKMKEKGDIPEGYSVSREKKERFSLILESASTNQTSMYLCASSLNAGGGELFFGEGSRLTVL.

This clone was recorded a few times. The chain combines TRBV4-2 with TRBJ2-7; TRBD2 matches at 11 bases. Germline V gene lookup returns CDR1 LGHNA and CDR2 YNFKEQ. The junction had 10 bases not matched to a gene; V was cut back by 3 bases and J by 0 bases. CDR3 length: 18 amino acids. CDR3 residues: CASSHQLPTSGNSYEQYF. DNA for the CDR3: TGTGCCAGCAGCCATCAGTTGCCGACTAGCGGGAACTCCTACGAGCAGTACTTC.

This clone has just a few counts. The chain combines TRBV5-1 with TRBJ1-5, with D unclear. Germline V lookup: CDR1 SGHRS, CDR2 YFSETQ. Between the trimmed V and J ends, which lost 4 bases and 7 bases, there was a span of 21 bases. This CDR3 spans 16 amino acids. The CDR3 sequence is CASSAEPSGGGQPQHF. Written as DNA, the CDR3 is TGCGCCAGCAGCGCGGAACCCTCGGGAGGAGGGCAGCCCCAGCATTTT.

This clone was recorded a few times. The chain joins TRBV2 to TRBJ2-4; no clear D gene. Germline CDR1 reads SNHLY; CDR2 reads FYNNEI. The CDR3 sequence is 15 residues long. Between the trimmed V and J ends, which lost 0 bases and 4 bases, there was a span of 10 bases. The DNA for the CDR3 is TGTGCCAGCAGTGAAGCCCACAGCAAAAAAAACATTCAGTACTTC. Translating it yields CASSEAHSKKNIQYF.